This T cell receptor beta chain was captured in a study of control samples from healthy donors and cancer patients. Here immunoSEQ multiplex PCR was the method, and the copy in TCRdb shows in-frame clones only, minus some. The repertoire has roughly 130,000 clones, less than 95% of them found once; the top ten carry about 9%. This CDR3 has 17 residues. The germline V gene has CDR1 MNHEY and CDR2 SVGEGT. The V segment lost 5 bases and the J segment 0 bases; nucleotides outside the gene matches: 12. This clonotype was sampled from a young man in good health. The specimen sequenced was blood. The rearrangement links TRBV6-2 or TRBV6-3 to TRBJ2-7; 8 nucleotides align to TRBD1. The CDR3 nucleotides read TGTGCCAGCAGTCCCGCCCCACGGGACAGGAGCTCCTACGAGCAGTACTTC. Encoded protein: CASSPAPRDRSSYEQYF.